Described below is a single T cell receptor beta chain sequence and its context. What antigen it recognizes has not been identified. Per-base quality was not reported, and no clone a single base away is much larger than it. The time point label on this specimen signifies: persistent/refractory GD, antithyroid drugs over 5 years with positive TRAb. RNA was extracted from PBMCs in TRIzol for both TCR sequencing and RNA sequencing. The diagnosis of Graves' disease was made according to American Thyroid Association guidelines. Patients were recruited from an endocrinology department in Xi'an, China. From each patient, around 9 milliliters of peripheral blood was collected into an EDTA anticoagulant tube. PBMCs were isolated by Ficoll Paque Plus density gradient separation without further T cell sorting. RNA quality was checked with an Agilent 2100 Bioanalyzer and agarose gel, and concentration with a NanoDrop 2000.

The library was made by multiplex PCR. These reads were obtained on an Illumina HiSeq 4000. iRepertoire HTBI primers and Arm-PCR amplification of CDR3 regions were used to construct TCR beta libraries. PCR products were gel purified before sequencing. On the study's bioinformatics: A total of some 65 TRBV and some 15 TRBJ segments were identified across samples and were used for gene usage analysis of CDR3 amino acid clonotypes. Filtered high-quality paired reads were merged into contigs using COPE and FqMerger. Contigs were aligned with BLAST to IMGT TRBV, TRBD and TRBJ reference genes, and CDR3 was defined per IMGT. Any clonotype with a frequency above 0.1% was classified as a highly expanded clone. Repertoire diversity was measured by Shannon entropy, and V-J evenness by the Gini coefficient. A clonotype was considered public if more than one individual shared it. TCRdb applied fastp at Q25 and MiXCR to the public reads, then kept only in-frame beta chains. All rows with the same CDR3 protein become a single entry with the most common DNA and genes. Clone size and V and J calls follow TCRdb, not the original study. The sample contains 300,000 to 500,000 distinct CDR3 sequences, around 21% of them found a single time. The ten largest clones represent under 25% of the sample.

This sample is drawn from a study of regulatory T cells in long-lasting Graves disease (dated by TCRdb to about 2021). Context from the whole study: Persistent Graves' disease was defined as persistently positive TSH receptor autoantibodies together with antithyroid drug treatment for over 5 years. In the clinical cohort, patients with persistent Graves' disease had used antithyroid drugs for an average of about 10 years. A total of roughly 35 samples were covered by TCR sequencing, comprising roughly 13 persistent and 20 or so newly diagnosed Graves' disease patients. The study took place in China and was registered as a clinical trial. This study used TCR sequencing and RNA sequencing of peripheral blood to compare persistent Graves' disease patients against newly diagnosed Graves' disease patients.

Beyond this particular receptor, the publication reports: Persistent Graves' disease patients showed lower TCR Shannon entropy and fewer highly expanded clones than newly diagnosed patients, suggesting clonal expansion. Preferential use of TRBV28, TRBJ1-2 and TRBJ2-5 was observed in persistent disease, whereas TRBV20-1 and TRBJ2-1 were favored in newly diagnosed disease. As a limitation, the authors acknowledged that the small sample size may reduce accuracy. More public clonotypes were shared among persistent patients (2,741) than among newly diagnosed patients (966). The study examined only peripheral blood because the primary lesion, thyroid tissue, could not be accessed. Sequencing and analysis were limited to the TCR beta chain.

From cysteine to phenylalanine, the CDR3 is 12 amino acids long. The entry retains the CDR3 DNA only, 36 bases that are in frame from base 1. At the junction V is shortened by 8 bases and J by 4 bases, with 14 bases in between. Via the germline V gene, CDR1 is SQVTM and CDR2 ANQGSEA. The TCR sequence derives from a female donor with Graves disease. This chain joins TRBV29-1 to TRBJ2-5; the D gene is perhaps TRBD1, on 6 matching bases. Sample: peripheral blood mononuclear cells (PBMCs), taken when the disease was refractory, from a patient treated with antithyroid drugs. The CDR3: CSPRTVGETQYF. The nucleotide sequence reads as follows: TGCAGCCCCCGGACAGTGGGAGAGACCCAGTACTTC.